A selection of T cell receptor beta chains follows, all from one sample in a study of T cell responses to AZD1222 COVID-19 vaccine. Here immunoSEQ multiplex PCR was the method, and the copy in TCRdb shows in-frame clones only, minus some. In the table there are about 84,000 clones, 80% to 90% of which are singletons. This specimen was peripheral blood, taken 28 days after the second AZD1222 dose. The receptors derive from an adult who received the AZD1222 COVID-19 vaccine. Both conserved end residues are part of each CDR3. The D gene is left open where the match is weak. Rows may omit the clone size; those that give it use once, few, many or a size class.

V gene	J gene	clone size	D gene	CDR3 protein	CDR3 DNA
TRBV7-9	TRBJ2-2	NA	NA	CASIGPANTGELFF	TGTGCCAGCATAGGGCCCGCTAACACCGGGGAGCTGTTTTTT
TRBV5-4	TRBJ1-3	NA	TRBD1	CASSRDRRSGNTIYF	TGTGCCAGCAGCCGGGACAGGCGCTCTGGAAACACCATATATTTT
TRBV5-1	TRBJ1-4	NA	NA	CASSNPKDSFNEKLFF	TGCGCCAGCAGCAATCCCAAGGACAGCTTTAATGAAAAACTGTTTTTT
TRBV5-4	TRBJ2-7	NA	NA	CASSLRRAGTYEQYF	TGTGCCAGCAGCTTGCGGAGGGCAGGAACCTACGAGCAGTACTTC
TRBV30	TRBJ1-1	NA	NA	CAWNTQPGEAFF	TGTGCCTGGAATACACAACCCGGCGAAGCTTTCTTT
TRBV27	TRBJ1-3	NA	NA	CASSLSWGGNTIYF	TGTGCCAGCAGTTTATCGTGGGGGGGAAACACCATATATTTT
TRBV30	TRBJ1-6	NA	NA	CAWTDRSSYNSPLHF	TGTGCCTGGACGGACAGAAGCTCCTATAATTCACCCCTCCACTTT
TRBV5-4	TRBJ2-1	NA	TRBD1	CASSLATGGLYNEQFF	TGTGCCAGCAGCTTGGCGACAGGGGGCTTGTACAATGAGCAGTTCTTC
TRBV7-9	TRBJ2-1	NA	NA	CASSFTDSYNEQFF	TGTGCCAGCAGCTTTACGGACAGCTACAATGAGCAGTTCTTC
TRBV30	TRBJ1-4	NA	TRBD1	CACTNSGTGGTNEKLFF	TGTGCCTGCACCAACTCCGGGACAGGGGGAACTAATGAAAAACTGTTTTTT
TRBV6-2/TRBV6-3	TRBJ1-1	NA	TRBD1	CASSQTGGLTEAFF	TGTGCCAGCAGCCAGACAGGGGGCTTGACTGAAGCTTTCTTT
TRBV5-1	TRBJ1-5	medium-sized	NA	CASRVDQGLPQHF	TGCGCCAGCAGAGTAGACCAAGGATTGCCCCAGCATTTT
TRBV11-2	TRBJ1-4	NA	TRBD1	CASSLTGQGVGEKLFF	TGTGCCAGCAGCTTAACCGGACAGGGGGTGGGAGAAAAACTGTTTTTT
TRBV13	TRBJ1-1	NA	NA	CASRDHREPNTEAFF	TGTGCCAGCAGGGACCACAGGGAGCCGAACACTGAAGCTTTCTTT
TRBV5-4	TRBJ1-1	NA	NA	CASSLVPGGNSEAFF	TGTGCCAGCAGCTTAGTCCCCGGGGGGAATTCTGAAGCTTTCTTT
TRBV18	TRBJ1-4	NA	NA	CASSPISGGLGEKLFF	TGTGCCAGCTCACCGATTTCTGGGGGCCTGGGTGAAAAACTGTTTTTT
TRBV10-3	TRBJ1-1	NA	NA	CAIAREGDTEAFF	TGTGCCATCGCGAGGGAGGGGGACACTGAAGCTTTCTTT
TRBV27	TRBJ1-5	NA	NA	CASSLTGGAGNQPQHF	TGTGCCAGCAGTTTGACGGGGGGCGCAGGCAATCAGCCCCAGCATTTT
TRBV14	TRBJ2-1	NA	TRBD2	CASSRTSGVYNEQFF	TGTGCCAGCAGTCGTACTAGCGGGGTTTACAATGAGCAGTTCTTC
TRBV6-1	TRBJ1-2	NA	NA	CASSEFTGNYGYTF	TGTGCCAGCAGTGAATTCACAGGGAACTATGGCTACACCTTC
TRBV7-9	TRBJ2-7	NA	NA	CASSSSRTGPGRYEQYF	TGTGCCAGCAGCTCCTCCCGGACTGGACCAGGACGCTACGAGCAGTACTTC
TRBV2	TRBJ1-6	NA	NA	CASCTENNSPLHF	TGTGCCAGCTGTACAGAAAATAATTCACCCCTCCACTTT
TRBV18	TRBJ2-3	NA	TRBD2	CASSPGAGGTDTQYF	TGTGCCAGCTCACCAGGAGCGGGGGGGACAGATACGCAGTATTTT
TRBV19	TRBJ1-3	NA	TRBD1	CASSMARDRAIGNTIYF	TGTGCCAGTAGTATGGCCCGGGACAGGGCTATTGGAAACACCATATATTTT
TRBV6-1	TRBJ2-3	NA	NA	CASSDLRQDTDTQYF	TGTGCCAGCAGTGATCTAAGACAGGACACAGATACGCAGTATTTT
TRBV6-5	TRBJ1-1	NA	TRBD1	CASSYWTGGAEAFF	TGTGCCAGCAGTTACTGGACAGGCGGTGCTGAAGCTTTCTTT
TRBV9	TRBJ1-6	NA	NA	CASSEYSYNSPLHF	TGTGCCAGCAGCGAGTATTCCTATAATTCACCCCTCCACTTT
TRBV5-5	TRBJ2-5	NA	NA	CASSWGTLQETQYF	TGTGCCAGCAGCTGGGGGACACTTCAAGAGACCCAGTACTTC
TRBV28	TRBJ1-4	NA	TRBD1	CASSLGTGMSTNEKLFF	TGTGCCAGCAGTTTGGGGACAGGGATGTCAACTAATGAAAAACTGTTTTTT
TRBV3-1/TRBV3-2	TRBJ2-1	NA	NA	CASSQDLATLGEQFF	TGTGCCAGCAGCCAAGATCTGGCCACCCTTGGTGAGCAGTTCTTC
TRBV11-2	TRBJ2-1	NA	NA	CASSPIGSGNEQFF	TGTGCCAGCAGCCCAATAGGGAGCGGCAATGAGCAGTTCTTC
TRBV19	TRBJ2-6	NA	NA	CASSIRGANVLTF	TGTGCCAGTAGTATCAGAGGGGCCAACGTCCTGACTTTC
TRBV5-5	TRBJ2-2	NA	TRBD2	CASSHPGLGYTGELFF	TGTGCCAGCAGCCATCCGGGACTAGGTTATACCGGGGAGCTGTTTTTT
TRBV2	TRBJ1-2	NA	NA	CASSGQLYGYTF	TGTGCCAGCAGTGGCCAGCTCTATGGCTACACCTTC
TRBV7-3	TRBJ2-1	NA	NA	CASSPPGGINEQFF	TGTGCCAGCAGCCCCCCCGGGGGCATAAATGAGCAGTTCTTC
TRBV19	TRBJ2-7	NA	NA	CASSSHGVPYEQYF	TGTGCCAGTAGTTCCCACGGGGTTCCCTACGAGCAGTACTTC
TRBV5-4	TRBJ1-5	NA	TRBD1	CASSFDRDQPQHF	TGTGCCAGCAGCTTTGACAGGGATCAGCCCCAGCATTTT
TRBV18	TRBJ2-7	NA	TRBD1	CASSPGQGAYEQYF	TGTGCCAGCTCACCAGGTCAGGGGGCCTACGAGCAGTACTTC
TRBV5-1	TRBJ2-3	NA	NA	CASSPMPPSTDTQYF	TGCGCCAGCAGCCCGATGCCCCCGAGCACAGATACGCAGTATTTT
TRBV6-5	TRBJ2-7	once	TRBD1	CASNTRDRVLGEQYF	TGTGCCAGCAATACCCGGGACAGGGTTTTAGGCGAGCAGTACTTC